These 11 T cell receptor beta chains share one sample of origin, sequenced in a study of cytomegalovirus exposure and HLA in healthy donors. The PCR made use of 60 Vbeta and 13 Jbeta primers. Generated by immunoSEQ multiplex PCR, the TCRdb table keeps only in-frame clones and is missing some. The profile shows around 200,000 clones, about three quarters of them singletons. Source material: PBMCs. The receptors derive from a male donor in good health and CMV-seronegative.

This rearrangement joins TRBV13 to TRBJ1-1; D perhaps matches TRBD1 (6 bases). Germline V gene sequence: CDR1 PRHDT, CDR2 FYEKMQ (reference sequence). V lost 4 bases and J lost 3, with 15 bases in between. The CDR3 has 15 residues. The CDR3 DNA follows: TGTGCCAGCAGCTCCACGGGACCAGGGGACACTGAAGCTTTCTTT. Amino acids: CASSSTGPGDTEAFF. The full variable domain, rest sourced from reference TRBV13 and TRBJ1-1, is AAGVIQSPRHLIKEKRETATLKCYPIPRHDTVYWYQQGPGQDPQFLISFYEKMQSDKGSIPDRFSAQQFSDYHSELNMSSLELGDSALYFCASSSTGPGDTEAFFGQGTRLTVV.

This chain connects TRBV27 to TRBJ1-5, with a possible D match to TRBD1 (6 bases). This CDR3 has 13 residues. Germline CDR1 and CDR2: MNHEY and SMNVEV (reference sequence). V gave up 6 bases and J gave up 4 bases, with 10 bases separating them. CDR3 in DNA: TGTGCCAGCAGGAACAGGGATAATCAGCCCCAGCATTTT. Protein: CASRNRDNQPQHF.

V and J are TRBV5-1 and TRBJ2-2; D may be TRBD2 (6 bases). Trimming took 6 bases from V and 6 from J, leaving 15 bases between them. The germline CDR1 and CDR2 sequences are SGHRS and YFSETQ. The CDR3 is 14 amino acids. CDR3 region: CASTPDGGPGELFF. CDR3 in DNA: TGCGCCAGCACCCCCGACGGGGGACCCGGGGAGCTGTTTTTT.

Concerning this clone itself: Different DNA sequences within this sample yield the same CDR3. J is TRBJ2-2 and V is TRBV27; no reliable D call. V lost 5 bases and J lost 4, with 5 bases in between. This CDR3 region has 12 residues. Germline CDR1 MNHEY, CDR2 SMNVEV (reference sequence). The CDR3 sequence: CASSPGTGELFF. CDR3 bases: TGTGCCAGCAGTCCAGGCACCGGGGAGCTGTTTTTT.

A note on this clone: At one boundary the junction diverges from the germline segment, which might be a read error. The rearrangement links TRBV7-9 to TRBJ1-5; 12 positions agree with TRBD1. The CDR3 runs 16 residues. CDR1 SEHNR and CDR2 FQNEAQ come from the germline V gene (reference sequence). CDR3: CSSSLRDRGPHQPQHF. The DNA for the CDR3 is TGTTCCAGCAGCCTCCGGGACAGGGGGCCCCATCAGCCCCAGCATTTT.

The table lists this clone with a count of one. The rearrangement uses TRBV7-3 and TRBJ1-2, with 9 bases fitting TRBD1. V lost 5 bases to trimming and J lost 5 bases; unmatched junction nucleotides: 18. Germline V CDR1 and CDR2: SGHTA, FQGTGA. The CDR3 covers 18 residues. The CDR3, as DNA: TGTGCCAGCAGCGTCCCCCGGGCCGGGACAGGGCTAGGGTATGGCTACACCTTC. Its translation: CASSVPRAGTGLGYGYTF.

As DNA, the CDR3 is TGCGCCAGCAGTTACGGGACAGGGGGTTTCAGCTCCTATAATTCACCCCTCCACTTT. Encoded protein: CASSYGTGGFSSYNSPLHF. This chain connects TRBV10-1 to TRBJ1-6; TRBD1 aligns across 11 bases. This CDR3 contains 19 residues. Germline V gives CDR1 WNHNN, CDR2 SYGVQD (reference sequence). Trimming removed 5 bases from V and 0 bases from J; junction bases left unmatched: 9.

The CDR3 protein is CASTVAGVGTGELFF. DNA for the CDR3: TGTGCCAGCACGGTTGCGGGAGTTGGCACCGGGGAGCTGTTTTTT. V usage is TRBV6-5 and J usage is TRBJ2-2, with 7 nucleotides matching TRBD2. Looked up from germline, CDR1 is MNHEY and CDR2 is SVGAGI. The CDR3 is 15 amino acids. J was trimmed by 4 bases and V by 7 bases; bases with no gene match: 9.

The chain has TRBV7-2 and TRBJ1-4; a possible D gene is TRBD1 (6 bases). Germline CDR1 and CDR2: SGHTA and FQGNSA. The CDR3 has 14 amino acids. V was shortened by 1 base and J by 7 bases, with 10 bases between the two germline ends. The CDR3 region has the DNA TGTGCCAGCAGCTTAGGAGGGGGGGGTGAAAAACTGTTTTTT. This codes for CASSLGGGGEKLFF.

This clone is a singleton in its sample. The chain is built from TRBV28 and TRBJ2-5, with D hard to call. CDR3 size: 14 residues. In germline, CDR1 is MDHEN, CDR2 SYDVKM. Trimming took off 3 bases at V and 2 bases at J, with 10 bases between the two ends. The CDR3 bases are TGTGCCAGCAGTTTTAATCCCCCTCAAGAGACCCAGTACTTC. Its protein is CASSFNPPQETQYF.

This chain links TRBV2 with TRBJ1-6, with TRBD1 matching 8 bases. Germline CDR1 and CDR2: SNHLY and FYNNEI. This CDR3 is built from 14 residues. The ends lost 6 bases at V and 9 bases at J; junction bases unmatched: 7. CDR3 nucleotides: TGTGCCAGCAGAACAGGGGGAATTGTTTCACCCCTCCACTTT. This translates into CASRTGGIVSPLHF.